Listed here is a single T cell receptor beta chain. Participants spanned ages about 18 to 90 years and resided in 24 US areas. Participants' own reports of clinical history determined their cohort assignment. The data belong to a study of blood T cell repertoires in COVID-19. Study-wide background: The United States, Italy and Spain were the sources of the acute and convalescent COVID-19 samples. In each case, the material was cDNA or gDNA derived from T cells, B-cell-depleted T cells, or PBMCs.

In germline, CDR1 is SGHNT, CDR2 YYREEE (reference sequence). The junction had 1 base not matched to a gene; V was cut back by 3 bases and J by 2 bases. This CDR3 comprises 14 residues. Generated by immunoSEQ multiplex PCR, the TCRdb table keeps only in-frame clones and is missing some. Altogether about 300,000 clones are present, about nine tenths being singletons, with the ten largest covering about 4%. The source material was PBMCs or T cells enriched from blood (not recorded which). This chain uses TRBV5-4 with TRBJ2-7; 11 nucleotides agree with TRBD2. The clonotype was recovered from a man aged 25-45 years who had recovered from COVID-19. The CDR3 DNA reads as TGTGCCAGCAGCTCGGGACTAGCGGCCTACGAGCAGTACTTC. Protein sequence: CASSSGLAAYEQYF.